This T cell receptor beta chain derives from a study of blood T cell repertoires in COVID-19. Study background: T cells, B-cell-depleted T cells, or PBMCs supplied cDNA or gDNA.

This CDR3 is built from 16 residues. V lost 0 bases, J lost 14 bases, and 20 bases lay in between. Germline V gene sequence: CDR1 MNHGY, CDR2 SVAAGI. Original handling: By means of reference gene primer amplification, nucleated cell counts were estimated. Generated by immunoSEQ multiplex PCR, the TCRdb table keeps only in-frame clones and is missing some. V, J and clone size were drawn from that table, and D and trimming were deduced from the DNA. The sample yields about 190,000 clones, around 77% seen once. Sample: peripheral blood. The genes are TRBV6-9 and TRBJ1-6; D perhaps matches TRBD1 (6 bases). This clonotype originated in a man aged 55-75 years with active or convalescent COVID-19. In nucleotides, the CDR3 is TGTGCCAGCAGTTATTCGCCCGCGGCACAGGGAATTGCCCTCCACTTT. It is translated as CASSYSPAAQGIALHF.